One T cell receptor (beta chain) is described in this entry. Its antigen remains unknown. Trimming took 3 bases from V and 3 from J, leaving 9 bases between them. The CDR3 has 13 amino acids. The germline V gene has CDR1 SGHRS and CDR2 YFSETQ. This specimen belongs to a study of radiation and T cells in renal cell carcinoma. Points from the study as a whole: From baseline, blood top tumor clonotypes peaked at 2 weeks post-radiation. Compared with controls, irradiated tumors had more, larger dominant CDR3 motifs. Without pretreatment biopsies, baseline tumor clonotype presence was undetermined.

The treatment was: 15 Gy SBRT to primary tumor, nephrectomy 4 weeks later. Nephrectomy followed 15 Gy stereotactic body radiation by 4 weeks. Profiled with immunoSEQ multiplex PCR; TCRdb holds only in-frame clones, not every one. The sample lists about 20,000 clones; 55% to 80% were seen once. The sample in question was tumor tissue, obtained from a patient whose treatment included radiotherapy and nephrectomy. V usage is TRBV5-1 and J usage is TRBJ1-1; D ambiguous. This receptor was taken from a woman in her 70s with renal cell carcinoma. The CDR3 here is CASSYRPDTEAFF. In DNA, the CDR3 is TGCGCCAGCAGCTACCGGCCTGACACTGAAGCTTTCTTT. Drawing the rest from reference TRBV5-1 and TRBJ1-1, the complete variable domain is KAGVTQTPRYLIKTRGQQVTLSCSPISGHRSVSWYQQTPGQGLQFLFEYFSETQRNKGNFPGRFSGRQFSNSRSEMNVSTLELGDSALYLCASSYRPDTEAFFGQGTRLTVV.